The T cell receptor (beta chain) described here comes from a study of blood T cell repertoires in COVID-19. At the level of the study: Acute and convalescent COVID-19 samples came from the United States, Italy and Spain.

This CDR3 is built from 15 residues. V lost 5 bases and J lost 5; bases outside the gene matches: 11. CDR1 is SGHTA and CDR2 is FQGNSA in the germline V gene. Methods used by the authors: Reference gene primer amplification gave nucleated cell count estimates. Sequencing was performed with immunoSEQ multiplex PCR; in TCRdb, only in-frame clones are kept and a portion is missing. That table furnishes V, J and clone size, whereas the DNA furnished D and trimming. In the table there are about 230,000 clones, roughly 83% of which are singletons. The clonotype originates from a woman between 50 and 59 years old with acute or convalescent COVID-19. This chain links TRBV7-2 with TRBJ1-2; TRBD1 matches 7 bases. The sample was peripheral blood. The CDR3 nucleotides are TGTGCCAGCAGCAGCCGACAGGGTAATTCGTATGGCTACACCTTC. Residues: CASSSRQGNSYGYTF. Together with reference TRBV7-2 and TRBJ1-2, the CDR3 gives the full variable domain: GAGVSQSPSNKVTEKGKDVELRCDPISGHTALYWYRQSLGQGLEFLIYFQGNSAPDKSGLPSDRFSAERTGGSVSTLTIQRTQQEDSAVYLCASSSRQGNSYGYTFGSGTRLTVV.